This entry describes one TCR beta chain. Authors' data handling: How many nucleated cells were present was estimated from reference gene primer amplification. Sequencing used immunoSEQ multiplex PCR; TCRdb keeps in-frame clones, though not all of them. V, J and clone size were drawn from that table, and D and trimming were deduced from the DNA. The profile shows 650,000 to 800,000 clones, 85% to 90% of them singletons. Deletions cut 4 bases from V and 3 bases from J, with 16 bases between. CDR1 is SGHRS and CDR2 is YFSETQ in the germline V gene. There are 16 residues in the CDR3. The data are from a study of blood T cell repertoires in COVID-19. Overall study context: Acute and convalescent COVID-19 samples came from the United States, Italy and Spain. In each case, the material was cDNA or gDNA derived from T cells, B-cell-depleted T cells, or PBMCs.

This TCR derives from a woman in her late teens or twenties with acute or convalescent COVID-19. What was sequenced was peripheral blood. The rearrangement links TRBV5-1 to TRBJ2-2; possibly TRBD1 for D (7 bases). The CDR3 DNA follows: TGCGCCAGCAGCCCGCAGGGGGGCTTCGACACCGGGGAGCTGTTTTTT. Its protein product is CASSPQGGFDTGELFF.